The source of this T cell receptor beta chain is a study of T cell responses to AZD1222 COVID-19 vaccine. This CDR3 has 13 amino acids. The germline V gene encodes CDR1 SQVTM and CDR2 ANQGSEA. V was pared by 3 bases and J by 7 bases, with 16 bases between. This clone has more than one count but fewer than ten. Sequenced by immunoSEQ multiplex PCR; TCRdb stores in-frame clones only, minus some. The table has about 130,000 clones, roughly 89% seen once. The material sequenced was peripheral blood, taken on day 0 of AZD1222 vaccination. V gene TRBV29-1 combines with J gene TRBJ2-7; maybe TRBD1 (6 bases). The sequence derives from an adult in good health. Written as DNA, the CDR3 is TGCAGCGTTGAGGTAGGGGGTGAGCGAGAGCAGTACTTC. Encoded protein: CSVEVGGEREQYF.